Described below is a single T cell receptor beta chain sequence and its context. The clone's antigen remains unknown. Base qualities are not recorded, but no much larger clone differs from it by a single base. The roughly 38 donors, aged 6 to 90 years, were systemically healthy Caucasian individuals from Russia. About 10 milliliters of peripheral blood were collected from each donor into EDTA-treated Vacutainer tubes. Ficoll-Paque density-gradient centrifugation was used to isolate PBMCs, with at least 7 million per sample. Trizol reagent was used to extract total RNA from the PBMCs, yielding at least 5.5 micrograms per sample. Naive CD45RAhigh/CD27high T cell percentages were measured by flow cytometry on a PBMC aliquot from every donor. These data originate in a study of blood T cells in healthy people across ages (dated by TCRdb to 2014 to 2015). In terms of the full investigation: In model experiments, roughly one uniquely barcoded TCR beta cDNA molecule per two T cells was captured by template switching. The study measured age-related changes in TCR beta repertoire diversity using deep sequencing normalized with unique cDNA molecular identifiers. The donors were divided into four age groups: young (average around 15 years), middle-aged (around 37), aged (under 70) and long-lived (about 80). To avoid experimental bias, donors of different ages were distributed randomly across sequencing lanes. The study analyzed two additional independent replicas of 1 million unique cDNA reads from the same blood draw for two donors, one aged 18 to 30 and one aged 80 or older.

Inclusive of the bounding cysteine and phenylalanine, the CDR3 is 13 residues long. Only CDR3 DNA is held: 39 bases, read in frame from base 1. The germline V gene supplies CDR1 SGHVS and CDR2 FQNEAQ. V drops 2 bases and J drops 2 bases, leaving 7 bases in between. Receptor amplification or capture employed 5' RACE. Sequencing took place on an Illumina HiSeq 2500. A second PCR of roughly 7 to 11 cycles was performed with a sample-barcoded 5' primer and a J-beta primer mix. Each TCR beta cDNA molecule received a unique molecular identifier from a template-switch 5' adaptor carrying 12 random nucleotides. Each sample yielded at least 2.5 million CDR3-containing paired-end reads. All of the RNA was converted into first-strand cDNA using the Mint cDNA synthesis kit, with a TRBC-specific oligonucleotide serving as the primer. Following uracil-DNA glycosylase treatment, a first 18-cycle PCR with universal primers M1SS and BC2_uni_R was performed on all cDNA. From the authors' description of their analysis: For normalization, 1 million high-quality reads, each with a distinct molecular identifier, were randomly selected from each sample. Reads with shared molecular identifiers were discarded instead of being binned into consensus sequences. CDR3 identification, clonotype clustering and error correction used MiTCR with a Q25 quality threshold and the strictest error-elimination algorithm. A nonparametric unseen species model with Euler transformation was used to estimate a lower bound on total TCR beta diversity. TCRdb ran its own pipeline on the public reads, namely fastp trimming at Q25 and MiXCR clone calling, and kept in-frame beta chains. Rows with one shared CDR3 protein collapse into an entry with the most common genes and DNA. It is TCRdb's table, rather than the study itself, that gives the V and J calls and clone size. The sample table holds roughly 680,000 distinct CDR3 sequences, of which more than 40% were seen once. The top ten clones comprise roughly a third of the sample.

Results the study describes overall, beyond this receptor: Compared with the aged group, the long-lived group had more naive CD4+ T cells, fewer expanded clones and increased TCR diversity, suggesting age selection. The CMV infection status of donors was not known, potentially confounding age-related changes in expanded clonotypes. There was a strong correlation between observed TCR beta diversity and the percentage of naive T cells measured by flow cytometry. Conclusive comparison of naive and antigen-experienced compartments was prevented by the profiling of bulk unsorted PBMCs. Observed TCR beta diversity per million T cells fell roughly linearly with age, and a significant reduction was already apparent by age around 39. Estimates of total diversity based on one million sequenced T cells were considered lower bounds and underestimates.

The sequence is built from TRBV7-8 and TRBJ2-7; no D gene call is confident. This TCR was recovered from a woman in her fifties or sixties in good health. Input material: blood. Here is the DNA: TGTGCCAGCAGCTTACATGGAACCTACGAGCAGTACTTC. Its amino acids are CASSLHGTYEQYF. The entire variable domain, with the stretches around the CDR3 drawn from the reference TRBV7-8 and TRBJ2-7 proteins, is GAGVSQSPRYKVAKRGQDVALRCDPISGHVSLFWYQQALGQGPEFLTYFQNEAQLDKSGLPSDRFFAERPEGSVSTLKIQRTQQEDSAVYLCASSLHGTYEQYFGPGTRLTVT.